Here is one T cell receptor (beta chain) with its context. The germline gene is not matched at one end of the junction; a read error may be the cause. Amplification of TCR alpha and beta CDR3 regions from RNA used iRepertoire nested multiplex PCR. TCRdb reprocessed the multiplex PCR reads via MiXCR and lists one record per CDR3 protein. Of around 190,000 distinct CDR3 sequences listed, around 42% are singletons. The CDR3 totals 14 residues. Germline V gives CDR1 SNHLY, CDR2 FYNNEI. These data belong to a study of glioma-infiltrating T cells. The rearrangement uses TRBV2 and TRBJ1-5; TRBD1 might be the D (5 bases). What was sequenced was glioma tissue, nonneoplastic brain tissue, or PBMCs (not recorded which). The sequence derives from a human donor with low-grade glioma or glioblastoma, undergoing nonglioma brain surgery, or in good health (not recorded which). CDR3 in DNA: TGTGCCAGGAGTGCACCGGGGCAGTATCAGCCCCAGCATTTT. Amino acids: CARSAPGQYQPQHF.